A single sample is the source of the 13 T cell receptor beta chains below, sequenced in a study of T cells in Graves' hyperthyroidism and ophthalmopathy. Amplification targeted TCR beta CDR3 regions from RNA transcripts. Primed by the HTBI set, a first-round RT-PCR was run on the TCR CDR3. Each CDR3 protein is one row after TCRdb ran MiXCR on the multiplex PCR reads. The sample yields 500,000 to 650,000 distinct CDR3 sequences, 46% seen once. The sequencing input was peripheral blood or thyroid tissue (not recorded which). All receptors come from an adult woman with Graves' disease, either hyperthyroidism or ophthalmopathy (not recorded which).

This clonotype was seen only a few times. The gene calls are TRBV5-1 and TRBJ2-6; D unresolved. V lost 0 bases, J lost 2 bases, and 6 bases lay in between. This CDR3 is built from 15 residues. CDR1 is SGHRS, CDR2 YFSETQ, per germline. The CDR3 DNA follows: TGCGCCAGCAGCTTGGAAAGTGCTGGGGCCAACGTCCTGACTTTC. Translating gives CASSLESAGANVLTF. Full variable domain (outside the CDR3, taken from reference TRBV5-1 and TRBJ2-6): KAGVTQTPRYLIKTRGQQVTLSCSPISGHRSVSWYQQTPGQGLQFLFEYFSETQRNKGNFPGRFSGRQFSNSRSEMNVSTLELGDSALYLCASSLESAGANVLTFGAGSRLTVL.

The V gene is TRBV19, the J gene TRBJ1-1; D gene ambiguous. V was clipped by 3 bases and J by 1 base, with 9 bases between them. The CDR3 loop spans 14 amino acids. Germline V gene sequence: CDR1 LNHDA, CDR2 SQIVND (reference sequence). CDR3 amino acids: CASSMGGTNTEAFF. The CDR3 DNA is TGTGCCAGTAGTATGGGAGGAACGAACACTGAAGCTTTCTTT.

Ten or more counts support this clonotype. The chain has TRBV7-8 and TRBJ2-7; D not resolved. V was trimmed by 3 bases and J by 0 bases, leaving 6 bases between them. CDR3 length equals 13 residues. Germline V CDR1 and CDR2: SGHVS, FQNEAQ. CDR3 amino acids: CASSLHHSYEQYF. CDR3 coding DNA: TGTGCCAGCAGCTTGCACCACTCCTACGAGCAGTACTTC.

The chain uses TRBV27 and TRBJ1-2; D unclear. CDR3 length equals 13 residues. CDR1 and CDR2 (germline): MNHEY, SMNVEV (reference sequence). The germline V and J ends were trimmed by 3 bases and 2 bases, with 7 bases remaining between them. As DNA, the CDR3 is TGTGCCAGCAGTTTCTCTCCCAACTATGGCTACACCTTC. Residues: CASSFSPNYGYTF.

The chain couples TRBV14 to TRBJ1-2, with no clear D. Trimming shortened V by 4 bases and J by 8 bases, and 17 bases separated the two germline ends. This CDR3 has 14 amino acids. Per the germline V gene, CDR1 is SGHDN and CDR2 is FVKESK. CDR3 bases: TGTGCCAGCAGCCCCATCGGAGGATTAGAGGGCTACACCTTC. The encoded protein is CASSPIGGLEGYTF.

This clonotype was seen a handful of times. The chain couples TRBV29-1 to TRBJ1-2; 7 nucleotides match TRBD1. The CDR3 extends over 14 amino acids. The V gene end was trimmed by 3 bases and the J gene end by 4 bases; junction bases not matched to a gene: 8. Germline values: CDR1 SQVTM, CDR2 ANQGSEA. CDR3 DNA: TGCAGCGTTGATCGACAGGGAGCAATCTATGGCTACACCTTC. This encodes CSVDRQGAIYGYTF.

The chain uses TRBV28 and TRBJ2-5, with unresolved D. Germline V gives CDR1 MDHEN, CDR2 SYDVKM. V was clipped by 3 bases and J by 2 bases, with 13 bases between them. The CDR3 contains 15 residues. DNA for the CDR3: TGTGCCAGCAGTTTCTTCACCGTGGGGCAAGAGACCCAGTACTTC. Its translation is CASSFFTVGQETQYF.

V usage is TRBV20-1 and J usage is TRBJ2-3; perhaps TRBD2 as D (5 bases). The germline gives CDR1 DFQATT, CDR2 SNEGSKA (reference sequence). The CDR3 has 11 residues. Here the CDR3 reads CRSTKGDTQYF. The DNA for the CDR3 is TGCAGGTCGACTAAGGGCGATACGCAGTATTTT.

This clonotype was detected only a few times. In nucleotides, the CDR3 is TGTGCCAGCAGCGCGAGACAGGGTTTTTCCTACGAGCAGTACTTC. This sequence encodes CASSARQGFSYEQYF. This chain uses TRBV9 with TRBJ2-7; 7 nucleotides agree with TRBD1. CDR1 is SGDLS, CDR2 YYNGEE, per germline. J gave up 1 base and V 3 bases, and 7 bases lay outside the gene matches. CDR3 size: 15 residues.

Turning to this clonotype: A single base separates this from a much larger clone, so it may be a read error. The chain employs TRBV6-5 and TRBJ1-5, with unresolved D. The CDR3 is made up of 14 amino acids. The V gene's germline CDR1 is MNHEY and CDR2 SVGAGI. V was clipped by 6 bases and J by 0 bases, with 9 bases between them. Here the CDR3 DNA reads TGTGCCAGCAGAGAGGCGTGTAGCAATCAGCCCCAGCATTTT. It codes for CASREACSNQPQHF.

This clonotype was seen ten or more times. The V call is TRBV12-3 or TRBV12-4, the J call TRBJ1-5; TRBD1 agrees at 8 bases. The ends lost 5 bases at V and 5 bases at J; junction bases unmatched: 5. This CDR3 has 14 residues. CDR3 region: CASSGQGGYQPQHF. The DNA of the CDR3 is TGTGCCAGCAGTGGACAGGGAGGTTATCAGCCCCAGCATTTT.

V is TRBV7-9 and J is TRBJ2-7; 13 positions agree with TRBD2. The V gene's germline CDR1 is SEHNR and CDR2 FQNEAQ (reference sequence). This CDR3 region has 14 residues. Losses at the gene ends were 5 bases for V and 7 bases for J; bases not matched to a gene: 5. The CDR3 loop is CASSPQTSGREQYF. CDR3 nucleotides: TGTGCCAGCAGCCCACAGACTAGCGGGAGGGAGCAGTACTTC.

This clonotype was recorded a few times. This chain uses TRBV2 with TRBJ2-7; possible D gene TRBD2, 5 bases. Germline values: CDR1 SNHLY, CDR2 FYNNEI. The CDR3 sequence is 13 residues long. Trimming took off 10 bases at V and 2 bases at J, with 15 bases between the two ends. CDR3 loop: CANVRDLTYEQYF. Here the CDR3 DNA reads TGTGCCAACGTCCGGGATCTAACCTACGAGCAGTACTTC. Full variable domain (missing parts from reference TRBV2 and TRBJ2-7): EPEVTQTPSHQVTQMGQEVILRCVPISNHLYFYWYRQILGQKVEFLVSFYNNEISEKSEIFDDQFSVERPDGSNFTLKIRSTKLEDSAMYFCANVRDLTYEQYFGPGTRLTVT.